The T cell receptor beta chain under discussion was sequenced for a study of radiation and T cells in renal cell carcinoma (TCRdb year 2020). Regarding the research as a whole: TCR beta sequencing covered around 50 samples in total, comprising approximately 26 tumors and roughly 27 peripheral blood samples. Across all 55 or so samples, several million unique CDR3 nucleotide sequences encoding 2.5 million to 3 million unique CDR3 amino acid sequences were identified.

The time point label, read with the paper, signifies: tumor resected at nephrectomy. Taken with the paper, the label for treatment or condition translates to: 15 Gy SBRT to primary tumor, nephrectomy 4 weeks later. Samples were obtained from a clinical trial, in which 15 Gy stereotactic body radiation therapy was delivered to primary renal cell carcinomas and nephrectomy was performed 4 weeks later. Every patient's renal cell carcinoma showed clear cell pathology. Tumors were mechanically dissociated, digested with collagenase/hyaluronidase at 37 °C, processed in gentleMACS C tubes, and stored in liquid nitrogen. The QIAamp DNA Blood Mini Kit (Qiagen) was used to prepare genomic DNA for TCR sequencing. Samples were included in the analyses only if all quality control checks were passed. Following the manufacturer's recommendations, the immunoSEQ kit was used to generate TCR beta libraries from genomic DNA. Library preparation used a first multiplex PCR with proprietary primers, then a second PCR adding unique barcodes, with bead cleanups after each round. A kit-provided positive control reaction and a negative control reaction were included in every sample batch. The final libraries were assessed on an Agilent 4200 TapeStation D1000 ScreenTape, pooled by volume, and quantified by qPCR. Sequencing ran on an Illumina NextSeq500 with a MidOutput 150-cycle cartridge, using 156 Read1 and 15 Index1 cycles with kit custom primers. The pooled library was loaded at approximately 0.98 pM with about 20% PhiX control spiked in. In the original analysis: The vendor-processed data were analyzed in R, and a clonotype was defined as all T cells that share the same CDR3 nucleotide sequence. In the clone abundance analyses, frequencies in each sample were normalized to that sample's 10,000 most abundant clones. Public T cell clones, which averaged fewer than five per sample, were excluded before analysis. Dominant motif analysis used ImmunoMap with the PAM10 matrix, gap penalty 30 and homology threshold 0.3; motifs with cumulative frequency at least 0.01 counted as dominant. Tumor-enriched and baseline blood-enriched clonotypes were defined by at least a 32-fold difference in abundance between compartments. Tumor-blood repertoire similarity was measured with the Baroni-Urbani and Buser coefficient, and group comparisons used two-tailed Wilcoxon tests in R. TCRdb took over this immuneACCESS table, retaining in-frame rearrangements with V and J assigned. Such tables are incomplete; in checked studies, under half of the missing clones stem from an unresolved V gene, and the remainder is unexplained. Clonal size and the V and J genes are those of that table, whereas D and trimming came from the DNA. This sample holds 15,000 to 20,000 clones; about 64% were observed only once. 27% of the sample is in the top ten clones.

Points the paper makes about the study in general: No pretreatment tumor biopsies were available, so the baseline intratumoral presence of clonotypes could not be determined. TCR clonality was higher in irradiated tumors than in controls, as the top 100 clonotypes made up an average of around 54% of the repertoire in irradiated tumors compared with 43% in nephrectomy-only tumors. Only small tumor regions of roughly 1.1 g were available, so intratumoral heterogeneity was not captured. A greater number of dominant CDR3 motifs was detected in irradiated tumors than in control tumors, and a larger share of the repertoire was occupied by these motifs in irradiated tumors than in control tumors. In blood, the top tumor clonotypes increased between baseline and 2 weeks post-radiation and then shrank by 4 weeks, which suggests that tumor-resident clones expanded only transiently. With a single-armed trial design, the study had no way to address how radiation dose or scheduling affects the TCR repertoire.

Notes on this clone: No antigen is known for it. Nothing much larger sits one base from this clone, and base qualities are not available.

The CDR3 goes from the cysteine to the phenylalanine over 15 residues. The sequence is cut down to CDR3 DNA, 45 bases in frame from base 1. Deletion took 3 bases off V and 4 bases off J, with a span of 12 bases between the germline ends. CDR1 and CDR2 (SGHDN, FVKESK) derive from the germline V gene. This receptor was taken from a woman aged 70-85 years with renal cell carcinoma. Rearrangement joined TRBV14 to TRBJ1-4; 5 matching bases give a weak D call of TRBD1. This specimen consisted of tumor tissue, obtained from a patient whose treatment included radiotherapy and nephrectomy. The CDR3 has the sequence CASSQGLQVNEKLFF. The base sequence is TGTGCCAGCAGCCAGGGACTCCAGGTTAATGAAAAACTGTTTTTT.